Included here is one T cell receptor (beta chain) sequence, with context. No antigen is known for it. The data are from a study of shared clonotypes between healthy human individuals. About the study: Each donor had three CD4 naive, three CD4 memory, two CD8 naive and one CD8 memory plate.

In the CD4+ fraction, cells were divided into CD45RA+ naive and CD45RA-negative memory subsets. Regarding the study as a whole: Naive subsets tended to show greater estimated richness than memory subsets. Represented genetic and exposure-history diversity was restricted by having few donors.

TCRdb's copy holds only in-frame clones and misses some; the assay was immunoSEQ multiplex PCR. The sample lists some 500,000 clones; roughly 95% were seen once. CDR1 is MDHEN and CDR2 is SYDVKM in the germline V gene. The CDR3 covers 15 residues. The V call is TRBV28, the J call TRBJ2-5; 11 bases fit TRBD2. The better agreement between TRBJ2-7 and the DNA end casts doubt on the J call. Material for sequencing was naive CD4+ T cells sorted from blood. Described subset: CD45RA+ positively selected. This sequence originates from a woman under 40 in good health. The CDR3 coding sequence is TGTGCCAGCAGGGCGGGGACTAGCGGACCCTACGAGCAGTACTTC. Translation gives CASRAGTSGPYEQYF.